This TCR beta chain came from a study of T cell repertoires in cytomegalovirus infection (dated by TCRdb to the late 2010s). Broadly, across the study: Donor HLA type was relevant to the analysis, as public TCR beta signatures indicated carriage of CMV infection together with the matching HLA type.

A word on this clonotype: No cognate antigen has been identified for it. Per-base qualities were not stored, and no clone one base away is much larger.

The CDR3 spans 15 residues, from the cysteine through the phenylalanine. Only the CDR3 part of the read is kept: 45 bases, read in frame from the first base. V was cut back by 4 bases and J by 4 bases, leaving a gap of 13 bases between them. General findings and caveats noted by the study authors: In both this cohort and an independent approximately 350-donor cohort, the cumulative frequency of public TCR beta family members distinguished carriers of CMV infection plus the relevant HLA type. The ex vivo response was dominated by HLA-C-restricted CMV-specific TCR beta clonotypes, which also provided the single most frequent clonotype in two of eight donors.

The sequencer was an Illumina HiSeq 1500. TCRdb itself trimmed the public reads at Q25 with fastp, ran MiXCR and retained productive beta chains. All rows with the same CDR3 protein become a single entry with the most common DNA and genes. For this sample there are 120,000 to 150,000 distinct CDR3 sequences; about 6.5% appear just once. 15% to 20% of the sample goes to the ten largest clones. This clonotype was sampled from a human donor in good health (CMV status not recorded). Some clones in this sample may be carry-over from other donors' samples. Sequencing was performed on PBMCs. In this chain, TRBV12-3 or TRBV12-4 is recombined with TRBJ2-2; TRBD2 is a weak D gene call, 7 bases matching. The bases are TGTGCCAGCAGTTGGGGGGGGCTGGGCACCGGGGAGCTGTTTTTT. The translation is CASSWGGLGTGELFF.